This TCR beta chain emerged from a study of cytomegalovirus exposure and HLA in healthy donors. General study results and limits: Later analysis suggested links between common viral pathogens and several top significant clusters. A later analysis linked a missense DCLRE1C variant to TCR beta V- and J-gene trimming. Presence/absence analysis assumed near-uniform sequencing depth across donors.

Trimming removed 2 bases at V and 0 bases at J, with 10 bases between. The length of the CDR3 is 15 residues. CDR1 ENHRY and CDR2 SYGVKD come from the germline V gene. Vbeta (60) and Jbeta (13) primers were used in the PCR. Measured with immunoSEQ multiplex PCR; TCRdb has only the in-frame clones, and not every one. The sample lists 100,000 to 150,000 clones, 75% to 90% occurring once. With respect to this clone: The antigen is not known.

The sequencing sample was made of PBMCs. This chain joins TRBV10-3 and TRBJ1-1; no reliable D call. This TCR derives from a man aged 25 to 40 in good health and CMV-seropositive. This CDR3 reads CAISESQRMNTEAFF. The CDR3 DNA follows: TGTGCCATCAGTGAGAGTCAGAGGATGAACACTGAAGCTTTCTTT.